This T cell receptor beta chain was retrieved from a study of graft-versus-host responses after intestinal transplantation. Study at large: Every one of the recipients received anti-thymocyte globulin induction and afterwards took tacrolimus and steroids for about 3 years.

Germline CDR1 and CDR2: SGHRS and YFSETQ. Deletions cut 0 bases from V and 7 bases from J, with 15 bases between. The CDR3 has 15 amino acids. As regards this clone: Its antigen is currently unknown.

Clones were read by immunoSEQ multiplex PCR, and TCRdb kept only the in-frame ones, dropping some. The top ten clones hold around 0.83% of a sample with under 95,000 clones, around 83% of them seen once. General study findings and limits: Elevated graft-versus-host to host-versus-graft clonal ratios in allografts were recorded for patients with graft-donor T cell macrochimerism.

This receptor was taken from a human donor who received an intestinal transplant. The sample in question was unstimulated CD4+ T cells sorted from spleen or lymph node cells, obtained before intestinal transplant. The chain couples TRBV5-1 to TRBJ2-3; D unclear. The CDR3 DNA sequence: TGCGCCAGCAGCTTGGCCGTGGTAGCTAGGAATACGCAGTATTTT. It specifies CASSLAVVARNTQYF.